Described below is a single T cell receptor beta chain sequence and its context. This clonotype was observed many times. The specificity of this receptor is unknown. The record has no base qualities; no much larger clone is one base away. Amplification of TCR beta CDR3 regions was carried out from RNA transcripts. A first-round RT-PCR of the TCR CDR3 used the HTBI primer set with the Qiagen OneStep RT-PCR kit. Libraries were constructed in a second round of multiplex PCR, after which size selection and purification were performed. Sequencing of the libraries was done on an Illumina HiSeq2000 using paired-end 100 bp reads. The paper's data handling went like this. Raw data were processed with SOAPnuke, discarding reads with adapters, uncalled bases, mean Phred below 15, or no exact constant-primer or identifier match. COPE v1.2.5 was used to merge the high-quality paired reads, and each unique nucleotide sequence was defined as a clonotype. Clonotypes were aligned to IMGT TRBV, TRBD and TRBJ reference segments using MiTCR v1.1. Only V-J combinations with frequency above 0.0001, covering about 99% of repertoires, were analysed. A TCS score was defined as the ratio between F50 (clonal expansion) and ExV (chaos), using BLOSUM62-based TCRdist between CDR3 peptides within each V-J. Welch's t-statistics and random forest reduced roughly 530 V-J features to roughly 13, which were used in a naive Bayes classifier (R e1071). TCRdb took the public reads, trimmed them with fastp at Q25, ran MiXCR for clone calling and kept in-frame beta chains. When rows share a CDR3 protein, they turn into one entry using the most common DNA and genes. The V and J calls follow TCRdb's processing rather than the paper's. The sample table contains 400,000 to 550,000 distinct CDR3 sequences; only one count was recorded for over 13% of them. The top ten clonotypes cover under 20% of the sample.

CDR1 and CDR2, per the germline V gene, are MNHNS and SASEGT. Trimming costs V 5 bases and J 3 bases, and their ends lie 14 bases apart. The cysteine opens and the valine closes a CDR3 of 14 amino acids. Of all the DNA, just the CDR3 is kept, 42 bases in frame from base 1. These data come from a study of T cells in Graves' hyperthyroidism and ophthalmopathy (dated by TCRdb to between 2018 and 2021). For the wider study: Peripheral blood was collected at initial diagnosis, before any treatment. An independent validation cohort of under 20 hyperthyroidism patients and more than 15 patients who later progressed to ophthalmopathy tested prospective prediction of ophthalmopathy. TCR Vbeta CDR3 sequencing of 140 or so peripheral blood samples (roughly 41 ophthalmopathy, 75 hyperthyroidism and about 17 progressor patients) is reported in the paper. In roughly six Graves' hyperthyroidism patients, the study also compared T-cell repertoires from thyroid tissue with T-cell repertoires from blood. A discovery cohort of about a hundred patients, about 44 with Graves' ophthalmopathy and more than 55 with stable Graves' hyperthyroidism, was used to find distinguishing TCR V-J signatures. The 90 to 100 discovery patients were randomly split 7:3 into training and test sets. After sampling, hyperthyroidism patients received methimazole starting at 30 mg daily, and ophthalmopathy patients received high-dose intravenous methylprednisolone.

A patient counted as having stable Graves' hyperthyroidism if no progression to ophthalmopathy occurred over 18 months of follow-up. The hyperthyroidism patients were between 18 and 65 years old and newly diagnosed, with a disease duration of less than 2 months. Any patient with an uncontrolled infection, another autoimmune disease, pregnancy or lactation was excluded. Clinical symptoms, serum thyroxine and TRAb, thyroid ultrasound, and orbital computed tomography formed the basis for the diagnoses. Ficoll-Paque density gradient centrifugation was used to isolate PBMCs from approximately 10 ml of fresh peripheral blood. Total RNA was extracted with Trizol reagent, and quality was checked on an Agilent 2100 Bioanalyzer. Paper-wide results and their limitations: A model built on a 13 V-J signature distinguished ophthalmopathy from stable hyperthyroidism, reaching approximately 89% sensitivity and approximately 81% specificity in cross-validation and 80%/75% in testing. Blood samples also contained most of the expanded thyroid clonotypes (frequency above 0.001), which suggests that blood repertoires may reflect thyroid immune responses. Sample size was not statistically predetermined, and blinding of investigators to group allocation was not performed. In validation, the model predicted progression to ophthalmopathy a median of roughly 6.1 months before onset, with 65% to 71% sensitivity and more than 72% specificity.

Sequenced input: blood. The chain couples TRBV6-1 to TRBJ2-7; tentative D gene TRBD2, with 5 bases matching. The sequence derives from a woman aged 18-29 years with Graves' hyperthyroidism. The nucleotides read TGTGCCAGCAGTCCCACTGGACGGGACTACGAGCAGTACGTC. Protein translation: CASSPTGRDYEQYV.